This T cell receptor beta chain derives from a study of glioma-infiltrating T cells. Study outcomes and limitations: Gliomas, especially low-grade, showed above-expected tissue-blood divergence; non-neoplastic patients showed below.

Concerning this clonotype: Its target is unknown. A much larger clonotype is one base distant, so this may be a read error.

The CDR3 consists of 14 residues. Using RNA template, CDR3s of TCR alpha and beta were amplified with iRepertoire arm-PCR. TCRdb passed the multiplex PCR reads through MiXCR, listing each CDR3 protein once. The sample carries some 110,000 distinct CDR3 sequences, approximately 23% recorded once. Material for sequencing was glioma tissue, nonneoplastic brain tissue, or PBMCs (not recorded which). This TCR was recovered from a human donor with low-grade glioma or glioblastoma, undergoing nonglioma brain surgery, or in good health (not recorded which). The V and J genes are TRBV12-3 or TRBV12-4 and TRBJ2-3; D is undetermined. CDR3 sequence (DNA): TGTGCCAGCAGTTTAATGACCCGCACAGATACGAAGTATTTT. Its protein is CASSLMTRTDTKYF.